This entry lists 4 T cell receptor beta chains sequenced from one sample in a study of blood T cell repertoires in COVID-19. Profiled with immunoSEQ multiplex PCR; TCRdb holds only in-frame clones, not every one. Of around 130,000 clones listed, around 83% are singletons. Sequencing was performed on PBMCs or T cells enriched from blood (not recorded which). The source of these receptors is a man aged 30-40 years who had recovered from COVID-19.

This chain links TRBV5-1 with TRBJ2-4; TRBD2 matches at 12 bases. J gave up 1 base and V 0 bases, and 2 bases lay outside the gene matches. CDR3 length: 17 residues. CDR1 SGHRS and CDR2 YFSETQ come from the germline V gene. This CDR3 reads CASSLGLAGDAKNIQYF. The CDR3 region has the DNA TGCGCCAGCAGCTTGGGACTAGCGGGGGATGCCAAAAACATTCAGTACTTC.

The chain joins TRBV9 to TRBJ2-5; TRBD1 matches at 9 bases. Germline V CDR1 and CDR2: SGDLS, YYNGEE. There are 16 residues in the CDR3. V shed 2 bases, J shed 1 base, and the junction held 6 bases outside the gene matches. CDR3 loop: CASSVSGTGPQETQYF. The CDR3 bases are TGTGCCAGCAGCGTTTCGGGGACAGGGCCCCAAGAGACCCAGTACTTC.

This clone was detected only a few times. CDR3 residues: CASGLAGGSGGYTF. The DNA for the CDR3 is TGTGCTAGTGGTTTGGCAGGGGGCTCAGGAGGCTACACCTTC. V and J are TRBV12-5 and TRBJ1-2, with TRBD1 identical over 8 bases. This CDR3 has 14 residues. Germline values: CDR1 LGHNT, CDR2 FRNRAP. With 1 base clipped from V and 8 bases from J, the junction kept 6 bases outside the gene matches.

The rearrangement links TRBV10-2 to TRBJ1-5; D unresolved. Germline CDR1 and CDR2: WSHSY and SAAADI. V was pared by 3 bases and J by 3 bases, with 12 bases between. The CDR3 spans 15 residues. The CDR3 spells CASSDSRGYNQPQHF. CDR3 nucleotides: TGCGCCAGCAGTGATTCCCGGGGTTACAATCAGCCCCAGCATTTT.